One sample yielded the 19 T cell receptor beta chains listed below, sequenced in a study of cytomegalovirus exposure and HLA in healthy donors. Both 60 Vbeta primers and 13 Jbeta primers went into the PCR. The data were produced by immunoSEQ multiplex PCR, yet TCRdb's version contains in-frame clones alone and is incomplete. The data contain about 120,000 clones, about 80% of them seen just once; the ten biggest clones take up more than 8%. The sequenced material came from PBMCs. Every receptor here comes from a female donor in good health and CMV-seropositive.

The sample holds one count of this clone. This sequence joins TRBV27 and TRBJ2-5; TRBD2 aligns across 12 bases. The CDR3 consists of 15 residues. Losses at the gene ends were 5 bases for V and 5 bases for J; bases not matched to a gene: 6. From germline, CDR1 is MNHEY and CDR2 SMNVEV (reference sequence). DNA for the CDR3: TGTGCCAGCAGTACCTCCGGACTAGCGGGGGAGACCCAGTACTTC. This encodes CASSTSGLAGETQYF.

The gene calls are TRBV30 and TRBJ2-3; 8 bases are a match to TRBD2. Germline assignment: CDR1 GTSNPN and CDR2 SVGIG (reference sequence). With V trimmed by 2 bases and J by 2 bases, 6 bases remained unmatched. This CDR3 comprises 15 residues. The CDR3 is CAWSRLAGITDTQYF. DNA for the CDR3: TGTGCCTGGAGTCGGCTAGCGGGCATCACAGATACGCAGTATTTT.

The CDR3 reads CASSLDRGGIYEQYF. The CDR3, as DNA: TGTGCCAGCAGCTTGGACAGGGGTGGGATATACGAGCAGTACTTC. The chain combines TRBV5-4 with TRBJ2-7; 7 positions match TRBD1. V was clipped by 0 bases and J by 4 bases; unmatched bases: 7. This CDR3 contains 15 residues. Germline CDR1 and CDR2: SGHNT and YYREEE (reference sequence).

The gene calls are TRBV18 and TRBJ1-3, with 7 bases fitting TRBD1. Germline-derived CDR1 and CDR2 are KGHSH and LQKENI. The CDR3 runs 14 residues. V was pared by 4 bases and J by 4 bases, with 4 bases of the junction left unmatched. The CDR3 DNA reads TGTGCCAGCTCACTTGACAGGGCCGGAAACACCATATATTTT. Translation: CASSLDRAGNTIYF.

This clone is a singleton in its sample. This sequence joins TRBV5-1 and TRBJ2-3; 8 bases are a match to TRBD2. V lost 5 bases and J lost 1; bases outside the gene matches: 9. The germline V gene encodes CDR1 SGHRS and CDR2 YFSETQ. The CDR3 has 16 amino acids. In nucleotides, the CDR3 is TGCGCCAGCAGTCAAACGGGACTAGGCGGCACAGATACGCAGTATTTT. As protein: CASSQTGLGGTDTQYF.

The chain joins TRBV7-6 to TRBJ2-3, with a tentative D call TRBD2 (6 bases). The ends were cut back, 5 bases at V and 2 bases at J, with 8 bases in the middle. The CDR3 runs 13 residues. The V gene's germline CDR1 is SGHVS and CDR2 FNYEAQ. In DNA form, the CDR3 reads TGTGCCAGCAGCCGCGGGACCACAGATACGCAGTATTTT. Translated, it gives CASSRGTTDTQYF. Complete variable domain (other parts from reference TRBV7-6 and TRBJ2-3): GAGVSQSPRYKVTKRGQDVALRCDPISGHVSLYWYRQALGQGPEFLTYFNYEAQQDKSGLPNDRFSAERPEGSISTLTIQRTEQRDSAMYRCASSRGTTDTQYFGPGTRLTVL.

This chain connects TRBV7-9 to TRBJ1-6, with D unresolved. V lost 5 bases and J 8 bases, leaving 13 bases between the germline ends. The CDR3 sequence is 14 residues long. Germline CDR1 is SEHNR and CDR2 is FQNEAQ (reference sequence). CDR3 coding DNA: TGTGCCAGCAGCCCCCCTACGTTCGATTCACCCCTCCACTTT. Translation: CASSPPTFDSPLHF.

This clone was seen only once. The chain recombines TRBV29-1 with TRBJ1-1; 11 bases map to TRBD1. CDR3 length: 13 amino acids. Germline V gene data show CDR1 as SQVTM and CDR2 as ANQGSEA. J lost 3 bases, V lost 7 bases, and 4 bases had no gene match. The CDR3, as DNA: TGCAGCGCGGGACAGGGGGTATACACTGAAGCTTTCTTT. This gives the protein CSAGQGVYTEAFF. The full variable domain, its missing parts supplied by reference TRBV29-1 and TRBJ1-1, is SAVISQKPSRDICQRGTSLTIQCQVDSQVTMMFWYRQQPGQSLTLIATANQGSEATYESGFVIDKFPISRPNLTFSTLTVSNMSPEDSSIYLCSAGQGVYTEAFFGQGTRLTVV.

V and J are TRBV5-5 and TRBJ1-1, with D possibly matching TRBD1 (6 bases). This CDR3 contains 11 residues. The germline CDR1 and CDR2 sequences are SGHKS and YYEKEE (reference sequence). With 6 bases removed from V and 3 bases from J, the gap between germline ends came to 6 bases. The CDR3 bases are TGTGCCAGCAACAGGGACACTGAAGCTTTCTTT. Encoded protein: CASNRDTEAFF.

The rearrangement links TRBV6-1 to TRBJ2-7; maybe TRBD1 (6 bases). With 6 bases removed from V and 5 bases from J, the gap between germline ends came to 14 bases. CDR3 size: 13 residues. CDR1 is MNHNS, CDR2 SASEGT, per germline. CDR3 in amino acids: CASRNRAYHEQYF. CDR3 bases: TGTGCCAGCAGGAACAGGGCGTACCACGAGCAGTACTTC.

The count of this clone is one. The chain is built from TRBV2 and TRBJ2-4; 7 bases line up with TRBD2. The CDR3 totals 13 residues. Germline assignment: CDR1 SNHLY and CDR2 FYNNEI. With V trimmed by 1 base and J by 7 bases, 1 base remained unmatched. In DNA form, the CDR3 reads TGTGCCAGCAGTGAAGGGGGAGGGAACATTCAGTACTTC. Protein sequence: CASSEGGGNIQYF.

This clone was recorded a few times. The chain carries TRBV27 and TRBJ2-6, with 9 positions matching TRBD2. The ends lost 8 bases at V and 2 bases at J; junction bases unmatched: 7. The CDR3 is 16 amino acids. The V gene's germline CDR1 is MNHEY and CDR2 SMNVEV (reference sequence). The CDR3 bases are TGTGCCAGCCTCAGGCGGGGGGGCACTGGGGCCAACGTCCTGACTTTC. Its protein product is CASLRRGGTGANVLTF.

J is TRBJ2-1 and V is TRBV30; D gene ambiguous. Deletions cut 6 bases from V and 6 bases from J, with 12 bases between. Germline V gene sequence: CDR1 GTSNPN, CDR2 SVGIG (reference sequence). The CDR3 has 12 residues. In DNA, the CDR3 is TGTGCCTGCCGCCGGCCTAGCAATGAGCAGTTCTTC. It is translated as CACRRPSNEQFF.

CDR3 residues: CASIPARGSGSPLHF. The CDR3 nucleotides read TGTGCCAGCATCCCGGCCCGGGGATCGGGTTCACCCCTCCACTTT. The chain has TRBV28 and TRBJ1-6; D call uncertain. The V and J ends lost 7 bases and 9 bases respectively, with 19 bases between them. Germline V CDR1 and CDR2: MDHEN, SYDVKM. The CDR3 runs to 15 residues. Full variable domain (rest looked up from reference TRBV28 and TRBJ1-6): DVKVTQSSRYLVKRTGEKVFLECVQDMDHENMFWYRQDPGLGLRLIYFSYDVKMKEKGDIPEGYSVSREKKERFSLILESASTNQTSMYLCASIPARGSGSPLHFGNGTRLTVT.

The chain employs TRBV7-8 and TRBJ2-1; D gene unclear. The CDR3 has 14 residues. V lost 1 base to trimming and J lost 4 bases, with 8 bases between them. Germline loops: CDR1 SGHVS, CDR2 FQNEAQ. Here the CDR3 reads CASSLGLVYNEQFF. The CDR3 DNA sequence: TGTGCCAGCAGCTTAGGTCTAGTATACAATGAGCAGTTCTTC.

In its sample, this clone was seen a few times. This chain joins TRBV4-1 and TRBJ2-2, with 8 bases that match TRBD1. CDR1 is MGHRA, CDR2 YSYEKL, per germline. The CDR3 contains 16 residues. The trim removed 0 bases at V and 7 bases at J, leaving 7 bases unmatched. The CDR3 nucleotides read TGCGCCAGCAGCCAAGATCCGCACAGGGGGTTCGGGGAGCTGTTTTTT. This gives the protein CASSQDPHRGFGELFF.

The CDR3 coding sequence is TGTGCCACCAGCAGAGATGACGGGGACAGGTATGGCTACACCTTC. Translated: CATSRDDGDRYGYTF. The V call is TRBV15, the J call TRBJ1-2, with 8 bases that match TRBD1. The CDR3 has 15 residues. Germline CDR1 is LNHNV and CDR2 is YYDKDF (reference sequence). Unmatched junction bases numbered 5, after V lost 0 bases and J lost 5 bases.

This sequence joins TRBV14 and TRBJ2-5; maybe TRBD2 (5 bases). This CDR3 region has 14 residues. Trimming pared 4 bases from V and 5 bases from J, leaving 14 bases between. Germline lookup yields CDR1 SGHDN and CDR2 FVKESK. The CDR3 is CASSPRTGSETQYF. The CDR3 DNA reads TGTGCCAGCAGCCCCCGCACGGGGTCGGAGACCCAGTACTTC.

V is TRBV2 and J is TRBJ2-5; 9 bases are a match to TRBD1. Trimming at V came to 7 bases and at J to 8 bases, leaving 11 bases not matched to a gene. There are 14 residues in the CDR3. Germline V gives CDR1 SNHLY, CDR2 FYNNEI. The CDR3 nucleotides are TGTGCCAGCATGGTGGCGACAGGGGGGGAAACCCAGTACTTC. Translated, it gives CASMVATGGETQYF. Full variable domain (rest looked up from reference TRBV2 and TRBJ2-5): EPEVTQTPSHQVTQMGQEVILRCVPISNHLYFYWYRQILGQKVEFLVSFYNNEISEKSEIFDDQFSVERPDGSNFTLKIRSTKLEDSAMYFCASMVATGGETQYFGPGTRLLVL.